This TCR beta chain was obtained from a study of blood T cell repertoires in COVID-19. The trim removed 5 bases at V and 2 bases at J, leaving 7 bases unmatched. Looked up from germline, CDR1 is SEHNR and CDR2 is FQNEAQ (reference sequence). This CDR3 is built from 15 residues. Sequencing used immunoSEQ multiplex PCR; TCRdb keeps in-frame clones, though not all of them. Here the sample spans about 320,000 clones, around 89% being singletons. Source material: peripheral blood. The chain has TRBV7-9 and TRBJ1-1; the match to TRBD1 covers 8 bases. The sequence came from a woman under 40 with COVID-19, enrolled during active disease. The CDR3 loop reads CASSETGVLNTEAFF. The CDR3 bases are TGTGCCAGCAGCGAGACAGGGGTCCTTAACACTGAAGCTTTCTTT.